The clone carrying this T cell receptor beta chain was found many times. Its antigen is still unknown. This sample is part of a study of identical twins. Whole-study results and caveats: Less excess twin sharing appeared in beta out-of-frame sequences.

Each CDR3 protein gets one entry after TCRdb re-called the 5' RACE reads with MiXCR. The sample includes 1.5 million to 2 million distinct CDR3 sequences, under 35% of them seen just once. CDR3 length: 9 amino acids. V was shortened by 8 bases and J by 8 bases, with 5 bases between the two germline ends. Germline V lookup: CDR1 SEHNR, CDR2 FQNEAQ (reference sequence). The chain uses TRBV7-9 and TRBJ2-3; D is tentatively TRBD1 or TRBD2 (5 bases each). This receptor was taken from a newborn girl in good health. The sequencing sample was made of cord blood. The CDR3 sequence: CASGGTQYF. The CDR3, as DNA: TGTGCCAGCGGGGGTACGCAGTATTTT.